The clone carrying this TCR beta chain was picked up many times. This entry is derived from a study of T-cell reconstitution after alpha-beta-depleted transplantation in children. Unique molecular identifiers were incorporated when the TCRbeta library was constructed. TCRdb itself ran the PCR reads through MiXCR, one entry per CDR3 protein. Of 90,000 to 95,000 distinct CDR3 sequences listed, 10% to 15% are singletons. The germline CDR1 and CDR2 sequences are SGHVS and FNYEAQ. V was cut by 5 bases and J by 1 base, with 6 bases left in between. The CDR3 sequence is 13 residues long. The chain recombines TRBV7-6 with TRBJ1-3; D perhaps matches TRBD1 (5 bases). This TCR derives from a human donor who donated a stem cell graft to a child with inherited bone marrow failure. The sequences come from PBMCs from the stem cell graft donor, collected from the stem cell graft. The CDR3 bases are TGTGCCAGCAGCGGGGGTTCTGGAAACACCATATATTTT. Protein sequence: CASSGGSGNTIYF.